This T cell receptor beta chain was observed in a study of T cell responses to AZD1222 COVID-19 vaccine. Background on the study: The study pooled second doses at about 4 or about 12 weeks.

The data were produced by immunoSEQ multiplex PCR, yet TCRdb's version contains in-frame clones alone and is incomplete. The repertoire includes roughly 150,000 clones, about 91% of them detected once, and 4.7% sits in the top ten. The V segment lost 0 bases and the J segment 4 bases; nucleotides outside the gene matches: 11. CDR3 size: 19 residues. CDR1 is SGHTA, CDR2 FQGTGA, per germline. This specimen was peripheral blood, taken on day 0 of AZD1222 vaccination. This chain joins TRBV7-3 and TRBJ2-2, with 10 bases matching TRBD2. The clonotype originates from an adult in good health. In nucleotides, the CDR3 is TGTGCCAGCAGCTTAACGGCCCTAGGGACTAGCGCGGTCACCGGGGAGCTGTTTTTT. Protein product: CASSLTALGTSAVTGELFF. The full variable domain, in which reference TRBV7-3 and TRBJ2-2 provide the parts outside the CDR3, is GAGVSQTPSNKVTEKGKYVELRCDPISGHTALYWYRQSLGQGPEFLIYFQGTGAADDSGLPNDRFFAVRPEGSVSTLKIQRTERGDSAVYLCASSLTALGTSAVTGELFFGEGSRLTVL.